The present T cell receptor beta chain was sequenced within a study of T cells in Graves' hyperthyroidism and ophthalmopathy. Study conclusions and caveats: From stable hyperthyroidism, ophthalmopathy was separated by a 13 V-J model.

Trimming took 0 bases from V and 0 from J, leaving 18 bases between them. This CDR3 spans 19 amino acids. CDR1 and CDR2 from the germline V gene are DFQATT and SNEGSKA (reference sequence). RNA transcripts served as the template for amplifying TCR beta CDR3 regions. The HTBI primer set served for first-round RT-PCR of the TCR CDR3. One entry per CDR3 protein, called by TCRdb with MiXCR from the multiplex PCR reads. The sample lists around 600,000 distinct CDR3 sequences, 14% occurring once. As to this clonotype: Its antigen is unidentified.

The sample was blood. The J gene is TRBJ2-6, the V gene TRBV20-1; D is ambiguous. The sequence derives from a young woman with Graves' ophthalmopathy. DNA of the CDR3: TGCAGTGCTAGAGATCCCGGATTACAGCCGCTCTCTGGGGCCAACGTCCTGACTTTC. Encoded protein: CSARDPGLQPLSGANVLTF.